What follows is one T cell receptor (delta chain) and its context. Its target is unknown. The protein TCRdb lists belongs to a much larger clone and differs from this DNA's translation at residue 16, which points to a read error; the protein shown is made from the DNA. This specimen belongs to a study of γδ T cells in repeated Plasmodium falciparum infection. Study as a whole: Donors had four controlled P. falciparum NF54 infections over roughly 610 days. Overall study results and limits: In Vdelta2-negative, largely Vdelta1+, gammadelta repertoires, repeated controlled infections appeared to drive clonal selection waves. Malian children's Vdelta2-negative repertoires appeared more expanded and less diverse than Australians'.

Each sorted gammadelta sample had TRG and TRD chains sequenced. TCRdb reanalyzed the multiplex PCR reads using CATT. The profile covers 40,000 to 55,000 delta-chain clones, with 1.9% appearing a single time and approximately 24% taken by the ten largest. Flow sorting of PBMC yielded separate Vgamma9/Vdelta2+ and Vdelta2-negative gammadelta T cell populations for bulk repertoire analysis. CDR1 and CDR2 from the germline V gene are GEAIGNYY and EKD. This CDR3 is 21 amino acids long. V shed 3 bases, J shed 3 bases, and the junction held 24 bases outside the gene matches. V gene TRDV2 combines with J gene TRDJ1, with 10 bases identical to TRDD3. The J gene, missing from TCRdb, was assigned here through DNA to germline matching. Sequencing used gamma-delta T cells from blood. The origin of this receptor is a pool of human donors (malaria-infected and uninfected, not separated). CDR3 sequence: CACDPLSTVVGDTRNPDKLIF. The DNA for the CDR3 is TGTGCCTGTGACCCCTTAAGTACCGTGGTGGGGGATACCCGAAACCCCGATAAACTCATCTTT.